This T cell receptor (beta chain) was captured by sequencing in a study of blood T cells in healthy people across ages. The study, taken as a whole, reports: Nothing was known about donor CMV status, and this possibly confounded expanded clonotype changes. A strong correlation was seen between TCR beta diversity and naive T cell percentage. From one million sequenced T cells, diversity estimates were lower bounds.

Primed by a sample-barcoded 5' primer and a J-beta primer mix, a second PCR proceeded for about 7 to 11 cycles. TCRdb re-derived calls from the 5' RACE reads in MiXCR, one entry per CDR3 protein. The table has some 730,000 distinct CDR3 sequences, around a fifth seen once; the top ten hold around a fifth. CDR3 length: 15 residues. CDR1 is MNHEY, CDR2 SMNVEV, per germline (reference sequence). Trimming removed 6 bases at V and 7 bases at J, with 20 bases between. A few counts support this clonotype. Its antigen remains unknown. The source is a man aged 65 to 85 in good health. The gene calls are TRBV27 and TRBJ2-3, with TRBD1 as a possible D gene (5 bases). Input material: blood. The CDR3 DNA follows: TGTGCCAGCAGATCCCTAGGGGCTAGTTGGTATACGCAGTATTTT. This translates into CASRSLGASWYTQYF.